This record covers a single TCR beta chain. The sample comes from a study of cytomegalovirus exposure and HLA in healthy donors. About the research overall: In a previous analysis, 117 million unique TCR beta sequences were found from about 190 million T cells.

CDR1 is LGHNA, CDR2 YNFKEQ, per germline. The germline V and J ends were trimmed by 3 bases and 8 bases, with 22 bases remaining between them. The CDR3 totals 17 residues. The PCR had 60 Vbeta and 13 Jbeta primers. Only in-frame clones appear in the TCRdb table, and some are missing; sequencing was by immunoSEQ multiplex PCR. The sample shows about 270,000 clones, around 65% of them seen only once. Sequencing was done on a sample of PBMCs. The chain links TRBV4-2 to TRBJ1-4; D is undetermined. The sequence derives from a female donor in good health and CMV-seronegative. The CDR3 DNA is TGTGCCAGCAGCCAGTCGAGGAGTTCGCCCCGGGAGGAAAAACTGTTTTTT. The encoded protein is CASSQSRSSPREEKLFF.